This TCR beta chain derives from a study of blood T cells in healthy people across ages. The V gene's germline CDR1 is MGHRA and CDR2 YSYEKL. V dropped 0 bases and J dropped 7; count of bases not matched to a gene: 10. The CDR3 has 17 residues. Then a second PCR, running roughly 7 to 11 cycles, was carried out with a sample-barcoded 5' primer and a J-beta primer mix. TCRdb passed the 5' RACE reads through MiXCR, listing each CDR3 protein once. The table has approximately 1.5 million distinct CDR3 sequences, around 40% seen once. The V call is TRBV4-1, the J call TRBJ2-7; 12 bases are a match to TRBD2. The sample was blood. The TCR originated in a woman aged 18-35 years in good health. This chain's CDR3 is CASSQDWTSGAYNEQYF. CDR3 bases: TGCGCCAGCAGCCAAGATTGGACTAGCGGGGCCTACAATGAGCAGTACTTC.